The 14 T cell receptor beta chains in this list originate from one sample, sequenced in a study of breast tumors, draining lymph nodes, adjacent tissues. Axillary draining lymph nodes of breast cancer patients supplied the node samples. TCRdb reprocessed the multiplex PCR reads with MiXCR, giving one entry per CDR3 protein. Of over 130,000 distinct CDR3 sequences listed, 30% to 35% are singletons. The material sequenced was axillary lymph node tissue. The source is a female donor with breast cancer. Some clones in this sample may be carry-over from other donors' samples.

In nucleotides, the CDR3 is TGTGCCAGCAGTTACTCCCGGAACACTGAAGCTTTCTTT. The encoded protein is CASSYSRNTEAFF. This sequence joins TRBV6-6 and TRBJ1-1, with D uncertain. V was trimmed by 0 bases and J by 1 base, leaving 3 bases between them. Per the germline V gene, CDR1 is MNHNY and CDR2 is SVGAGI (reference sequence). The CDR3 totals 13 residues.

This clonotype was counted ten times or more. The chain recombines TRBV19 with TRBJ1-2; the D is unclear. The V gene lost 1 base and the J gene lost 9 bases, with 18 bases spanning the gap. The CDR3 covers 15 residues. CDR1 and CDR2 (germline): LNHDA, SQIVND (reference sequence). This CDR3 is CASSIGDGSGVRYTF. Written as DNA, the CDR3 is TGTGCCAGTAGTATAGGTGACGGGTCCGGGGTGCGCTACACCTTC.

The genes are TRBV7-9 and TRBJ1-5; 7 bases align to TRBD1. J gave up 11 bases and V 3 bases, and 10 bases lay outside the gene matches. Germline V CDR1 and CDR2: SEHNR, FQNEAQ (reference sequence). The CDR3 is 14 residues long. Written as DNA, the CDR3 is TGTGCCAGCAGCTTTTCAGGGGGGGGCGAGACCCAGCATTTT. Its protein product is CASSFSGGGETQHF.

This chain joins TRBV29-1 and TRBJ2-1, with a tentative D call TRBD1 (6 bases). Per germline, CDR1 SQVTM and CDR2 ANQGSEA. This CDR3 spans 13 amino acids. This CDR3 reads CSAQGTTYNEQFF. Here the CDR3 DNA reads TGCAGTGCGCAGGGGACAACCTACAATGAGCAGTTCTTC.

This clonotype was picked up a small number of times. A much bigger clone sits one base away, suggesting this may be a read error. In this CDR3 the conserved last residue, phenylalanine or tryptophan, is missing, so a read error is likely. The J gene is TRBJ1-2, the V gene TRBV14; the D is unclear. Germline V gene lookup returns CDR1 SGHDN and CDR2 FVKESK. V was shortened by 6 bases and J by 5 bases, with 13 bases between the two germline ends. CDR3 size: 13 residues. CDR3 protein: CASSVNWIYGYTS. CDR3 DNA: TGTGCCAGCAGTGTTAATTGGATTTATGGCTACACCTCC.

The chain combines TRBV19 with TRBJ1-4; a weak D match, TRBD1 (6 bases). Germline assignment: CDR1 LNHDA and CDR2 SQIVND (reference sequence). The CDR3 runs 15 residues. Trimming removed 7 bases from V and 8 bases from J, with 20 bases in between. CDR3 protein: CASTERGGAYEKLFF. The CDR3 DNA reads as TGTGCCAGTACGGAGCGGGGGGGGGCTTACGAAAAACTGTTTTTT.

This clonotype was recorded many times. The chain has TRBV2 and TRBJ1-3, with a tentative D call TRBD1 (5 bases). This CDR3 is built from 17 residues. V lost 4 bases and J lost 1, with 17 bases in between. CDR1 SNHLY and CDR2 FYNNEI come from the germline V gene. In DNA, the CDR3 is TGTGCCAGCAGTGGGGGGAGACGGATCCCTTCTGGAAACACCATATATTTT. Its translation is CASSGGRRIPSGNTIYF.

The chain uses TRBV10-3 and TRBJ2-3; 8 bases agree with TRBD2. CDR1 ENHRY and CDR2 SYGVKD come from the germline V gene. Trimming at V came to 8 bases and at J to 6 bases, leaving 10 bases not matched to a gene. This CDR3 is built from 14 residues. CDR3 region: CAIRRGGPPDTQYF. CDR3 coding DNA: TGTGCCATCCGCCGCGGGGGGCCCCCGGATACGCAGTATTTT.

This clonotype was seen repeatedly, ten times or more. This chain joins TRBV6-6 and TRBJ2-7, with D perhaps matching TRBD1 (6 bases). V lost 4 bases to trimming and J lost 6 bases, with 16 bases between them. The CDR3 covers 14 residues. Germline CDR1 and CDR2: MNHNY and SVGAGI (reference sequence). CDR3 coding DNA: TGTGCCAGCAGTTCCCACCTTACAGGGTTCGAGCAGTACGTC. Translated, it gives CASSSHLTGFEQYV.

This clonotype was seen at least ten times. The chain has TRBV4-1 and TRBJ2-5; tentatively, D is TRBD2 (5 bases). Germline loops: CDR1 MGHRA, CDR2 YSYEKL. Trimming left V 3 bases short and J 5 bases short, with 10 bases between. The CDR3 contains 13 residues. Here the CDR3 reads CASSQWRRETQYF. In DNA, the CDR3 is TGCGCCAGCAGCCAGTGGAGGCGGGAGACCCAGTACTTC.

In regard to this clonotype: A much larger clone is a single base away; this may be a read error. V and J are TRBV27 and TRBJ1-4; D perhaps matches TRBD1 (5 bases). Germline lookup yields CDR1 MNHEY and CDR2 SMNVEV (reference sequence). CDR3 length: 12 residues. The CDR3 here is CASGLDMGKLFF. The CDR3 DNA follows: TGTGCCAGCGGTTTGGACATGGGAAAACTGTTTTTT.

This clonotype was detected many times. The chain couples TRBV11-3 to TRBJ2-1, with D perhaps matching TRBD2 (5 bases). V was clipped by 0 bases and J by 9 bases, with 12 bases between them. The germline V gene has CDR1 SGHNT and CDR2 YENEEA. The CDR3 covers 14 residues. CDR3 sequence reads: CASSLDRGSTEQFF. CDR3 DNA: TGTGCCAGCAGCTTAGATCGAGGGTCGACTGAGCAGTTCTTC.

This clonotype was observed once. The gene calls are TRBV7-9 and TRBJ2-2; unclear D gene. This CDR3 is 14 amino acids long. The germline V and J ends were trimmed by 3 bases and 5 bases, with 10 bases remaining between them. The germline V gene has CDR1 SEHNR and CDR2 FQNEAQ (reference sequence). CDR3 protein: CASSFQEETGELFF. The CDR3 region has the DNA TGTGCCAGCAGCTTTCAAGAAGAGACCGGGGAGCTGTTTTTT.

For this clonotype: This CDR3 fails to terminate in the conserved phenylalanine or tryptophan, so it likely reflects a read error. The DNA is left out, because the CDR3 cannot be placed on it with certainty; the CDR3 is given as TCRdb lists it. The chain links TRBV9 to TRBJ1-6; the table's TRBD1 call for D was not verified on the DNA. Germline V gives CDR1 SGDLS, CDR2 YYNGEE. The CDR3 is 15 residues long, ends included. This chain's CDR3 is CASSVGGGRNSPPHL.